Sequencing of this TCR beta chain was carried out in a study of blood T cell repertoires in COVID-19. Study details: The cDNA or gDNA used as material had been derived from T cells, B-cell-depleted T cells, or PBMCs.

TCRdb keeps only in-frame clones here, not all; method: immunoSEQ multiplex PCR. The repertoire holds 100,000 to 150,000 clones, with 70% to 90% as singletons. Germline values: CDR1 LGHDT, CDR2 YNNKEL (reference sequence). The CDR3 is made up of 14 amino acids. V shed 4 bases, J shed 8 bases, and the junction held 8 bases outside the gene matches. Sample: peripheral blood. This TCR came from a woman of 80 years or more with acute or convalescent COVID-19. The V gene is TRBV3-1 (or the pseudogene TRBV3-2), the J gene TRBJ2-3; 8 bases map to TRBD2. CDR3 bases: TGTGCCAGCAGCCGGAACCGGGGGGGCCGTACGCAGTATTTT. Protein sequence: CASSRNRGGRTQYF.